This TCR beta chain was captured in a study of T cells in tuberculosis. Study details: This South African cohort compared adolescents with or without latent tuberculosis against adults with active tuberculosis.

Study-level results: Smaller alpha distances in active tuberculosis partly reflected shorter CDR3-alpha lengths. Smaller distances to GMM-specific TCRs suggested their expansion in active tuberculosis.

On average around 100,000 T cells per donor were immunosequenced. Assay: immunoSEQ multiplex PCR; the TCRdb copy retains only in-frame clones and omits some. Of under 25,000 clones in the sample, more than 95% were seen once. V lost 0 bases to trimming and J lost 7 bases, with 6 bases between them. Germline loops: CDR1 SGHDT, CDR2 YYEEEE. This CDR3 is 12 amino acids long. As to this clone: Its antigen remains unknown.

The clonotype originates from a donor aged 10 to 29 with latent tuberculosis or without tuberculosis infection. Sequencing was performed on PBMCs. The genes are TRBV5-6 and TRBJ2-3; D unclear. CDR3 in amino acids: CASSLAQYTQYF. CDR3 nucleotide sequence: TGTGCCAGCAGCTTGGCACAGTATACGCAGTATTTT. Using reference TRBV5-6 and TRBJ2-3 for the parts outside the CDR3, the full variable domain is DAGVTQSPTHLIKTRGQQVTLRCSPKSGHDTVSWYQQALGQGPQFIFQYYEEEERQRGNFPDRFSGHQFPNYSSELNVNALLLGDSALYLCASSLAQYTQYFGPGTRLTVL.